Only a few counts were recorded for the clone carrying this TCR beta chain. The V gene's germline CDR1 is SGHDT and CDR2 YYEEEE. The V and J ends lost 1 base and 6 bases respectively, with 14 bases between them. The CDR3 extends over 14 amino acids. This sample is drawn from a study of response to subunit inactivated influenza vaccine. TCRdb ran MiXCR on the RT-PCR reads and lists one entry per CDR3 protein. This sample has hundreds of thousands of distinct CDR3 sequences, with around 10% found just once. Another study also made use of these data, one on T cells expressing NK-cell markers. This second study says: 5'RACE template switching built TCR beta cDNA with unique molecular identifiers. Among the experiments, several used an anti-gamma-delta TCR antibody to restrict sorting to alpha-beta TCR T cells. Where a handful of donors were concerned, these clonotypes also led the CD3+CD56-NKG2C+ fraction.

The receptor was derived from a man between 45 and 60 years old who received an inactivated influenza vaccine. The sequencing here drew on PBMCs from blood, taken on the day of vaccination. V is TRBV5-6 and J is TRBJ2-7, with D maybe TRBD1 (6 bases). CDR3 bases: TGTGCCAGCAGCTTGTCCTTCACCAGGGGCGAGCAGTACTTC. It yields the protein CASSLSFTRGEQYF.